These 10 T cell receptor beta chains were all obtained from the same sample, sequenced in a study of cytomegalovirus exposure and HLA in healthy donors (dated by TCRdb to 2017 to 2019). Receptors were amplified or captured by the immunoSEQ multiplex PCR assay. For the multiplex PCR, a mixture combining 60 forward primers for TCR Vbeta segments and 13 reverse primers for TCR Jbeta segments was used. Held by TCRdb, this immuneACCESS table contains in-frame sequences only and omits some clones. Under half of the omission traces to an unresolved V gene where checked; the cause of the rest is unknown. This sample is represented by under 150,000 clones; about 80% of them were singletons. Of the sample, approximately 1.5% falls within the top ten clones. The sample was PBMCs. The receptors shown here come from a man in his thirties or forties in good health and CMV-seropositive.

The genes are TRBV6-5 and TRBJ2-6, with 9 bases that match TRBD2. CDR3 length: 15 residues. Per germline, CDR1 MNHEY and CDR2 SVGAGI. The ends lost 5 bases at V and 1 base at J; junction bases unmatched: 0. The chain's CDR3 is CASSLAGSGANVLTF. CDR3 DNA sequence: TGTGCCAGCAGTCTAGCGGGATCTGGGGCCAACGTCCTGACTTTC.

The chain joins TRBV6-5 to TRBJ1-3; a possible D gene is TRBD1 (6 bases). The V gene lost 6 bases and the J gene lost 4 bases, with 16 bases spanning the gap. The germline CDR1 and CDR2 sequences are MNHEY and SVGAGI. CDR3 length: 15 residues. DNA of the CDR3: TGTGCCAGCAGGTCGATGGGGGCTTGGGGAAACACCATATATTTT. Its protein product is CASRSMGAWGNTIYF.

This sequence joins TRBV18 and TRBJ1-2, with 7 bases lining up with TRBD1. This CDR3 spans 14 amino acids. Germline V gene sequence: CDR1 KGHSH, CDR2 LQKENI. With V trimmed by 6 bases and J by 7 bases, 11 bases remained unmatched. The CDR3 bases are TGTGCCAGCTCCGGACTAACGACAGGGTCTGGCTACACCTTC. Its protein is CASSGLTTGSGYTF.

The rearrangement links TRBV27 to TRBJ2-1, with TRBD1 identical over 9 bases. V was pared by 8 bases and J by 6 bases, with 8 bases of the junction left unmatched. This CDR3 comprises 14 residues. CDR1 is MNHEY and CDR2 is SMNVEV in the germline V gene (reference sequence). The CDR3, as DNA: TGTGCCAGCTATGACAGGGGGGGAAGCAATGAGCAGTTCTTC. Its protein is CASYDRGGSNEQFF.

The gene calls are TRBV27 and TRBJ1-5; 7 bases align to TRBD1. This CDR3 is built from 20 residues. Germline values: CDR1 MNHEY, CDR2 SMNVEV (reference sequence). V lost 1 base and J lost 4; bases outside the gene matches: 19. This CDR3 reads CASSLFGPQEGARLNQPQHF. The CDR3 nucleotides are TGTGCCAGCAGTTTATTCGGACCGCAGGAGGGGGCCCGGTTGAATCAGCCCCAGCATTTT.

In regard to this clone: Other DNA sequences from this sample encode an identical CDR3 as well. The V and J genes are TRBV19 and TRBJ1-2, with 9 bases that match TRBD1. The CDR3 spans 13 residues. Germline V lookup: CDR1 LNHDA, CDR2 SQIVND (reference sequence). The V gene end was trimmed by 5 bases and the J gene end by 5 bases; junction bases not matched to a gene: 3. CDR3 in amino acids: CASSPGTGYGYTF. The CDR3 DNA sequence: TGTGCCAGTAGTCCCGGGACAGGGTATGGCTACACCTTC.

This clone was seen once. The chain carries TRBV28 and TRBJ1-1; a possible D gene is TRBD1 (5 bases). This CDR3 has 13 residues. Looked up from germline, CDR1 is MDHEN and CDR2 is SYDVKM. V lost 5 bases and J 4 bases, leaving 11 bases between the germline ends. For the CDR3, the DNA is TGTGCCAGCAGTAAAGGGGTCCCCACTGAAGCTTTCTTT. Its protein product is CASSKGVPTEAFF.

The chain combines TRBV6-4 with TRBJ2-1; no clear D gene. Trimming removed 3 bases at V and 11 bases at J, with 20 bases between. Germline V gene lookup returns CDR1 MRHNA and CDR2 SNTAGT. CDR3 length: 15 residues. The CDR3 sequence: CASSDVSAGNPKQFF. The CDR3 coding sequence is TGTGCCAGCAGTGATGTGTCTGCAGGTAACCCTAAGCAGTTCTTC.

This sequence joins TRBV18 and TRBJ1-1, with D possibly TRBD1 on 6 matching bases. Germline V gene data show CDR1 as KGHSH and CDR2 as LQKENI. The CDR3 consists of 20 residues. Trimming pared 1 base from V and 4 bases from J, leaving 28 bases between. CDR3 residues: CASSPLVTSGAQKSRTEAFF. CDR3 in DNA: TGTGCCAGCTCACCACTTGTGACCTCAGGGGCGCAAAAATCACGCACTGAAGCTTTCTTT. Variable domain in full (rest from reference TRBV18 and TRBJ1-1): NAGVMQNPRHLVRRRGQEARLRCSPMKGHSHVYWYRQLPEEGLKFMVYLQKENIIDESGMPKERFSAEFPKEGPSILRIQQVVRGDSAAYFCASSPLVTSGAQKSRTEAFFGQGTRLTVV.

The J gene is TRBJ1-4, the V gene TRBV7-9; 7 bases are a match to TRBD1. V trimming: 5 bases; J trimming: 4 bases; junction bases outside the gene matches: 4. The CDR3 is 14 amino acids. The germline CDR1 and CDR2 sequences are SEHNR and FQNEAQ (reference sequence). The CDR3 region has the DNA TGTGCCAGCAGCGTCCGGGACAGTAATGAAAAACTGTTTTTT. Its translation: CASSVRDSNEKLFF. The variable domain in full, with the rest retrieved from reference TRBV7-9 and TRBJ1-4, is DTGVSQNPRHKITKRGQNVTFRCDPISEHNRLYWYRQTLGQGPEFLTYFQNEAQLEKSRLLSDRFSAERPKGSFSTLEIQRTEQGDSAMYLCASSVRDSNEKLFFGSGTQLSVL.